A selection of T cell receptor beta chains follows, all from one sample in a study of shared clonotypes between healthy human individuals. Here immunoSEQ multiplex PCR was the method, and the copy in TCRdb shows in-frame clones only, minus some. The sample lists roughly 1.4 million clones, 98% occurring once. The sequencing sample was made of naive CD4+ T cells sorted from blood. All receptors derive from a man aged 30 to 45 in good health. Both conserved end residues are part of each CDR3. The D gene is left open where the match is weak. The size entry is marked missing in some rows and otherwise reads once, few, many or a size class.

size	length	D	V	J	CDR3	DNA
NA	17	NA	TRBV23-1	TRBJ2-6	CASSQQGRKRLANVLTF	TGCGCCAGCAGTCAACAGGGCAGAAAACGTCTGGCCAACGTCCTGACTTTC
NA	18	NA	TRBV15	TRBJ1-3	CATSRDWDIELSGNTIYF	TGTGCCACCAGCAGAGACTGGGACATCGAGCTCTCTGGAAACACCATATATTTT
NA	12	NA	TRBV18	TRBJ2-5	CASSPKRETQYF	TGTGCCAGCTCACCAAAGAGGGAGACCCAGTACTTC
NA	16	TRBD1	TRBV6-5	TRBJ1-1	CASSYGGQGASTEAFF	TGTGCCAGCAGTTATGGGGGACAGGGGGCGAGCACTGAAGCTTTCTTT
NA	14	NA	TRBV4-3	TRBJ2-3	CASSQSGRTDTQYF	TGCGCCAGCAGCCAATCCGGACGCACAGATACGCAGTATTTT
NA	14	NA	TRBV7-2	TRBJ2-3	CASSLEAAADTQYF	TGTGCCAGCAGCTTGGAGGCAGCGGCCGATACGCAGTATTTT
NA	14	TRBD1	TRBV28	TRBJ1-4	CASSRQGINEKLFF	TGTGCCAGCAGTAGACAGGGGATTAATGAAAAACTGTTTTTT
NA	15	NA	TRBV5-4	TRBJ1-5	CASSSRQEGNQPQHF	TGTGCCAGCAGCTCTCGACAGGAAGGCAATCAGCCCCAGCATTTT
NA	10	NA	TRBV29-1	TRBJ2-1	CSAVFYEQFF	TGCAGCGCCGTTTTTTATGAGCAGTTCTTC
NA	13	NA	TRBV9	TRBJ1-4	CASSVGTTEKLFF	TGTGCCAGCAGCGTAGGGACAACGGAAAAACTGTTTTTT
once	14	NA	TRBV28	TRBJ1-2	CASSSGGVDYGYTF	TGTGCCAGCAGTTCCGGGGGGGTGGACTATGGCTACACCTTC